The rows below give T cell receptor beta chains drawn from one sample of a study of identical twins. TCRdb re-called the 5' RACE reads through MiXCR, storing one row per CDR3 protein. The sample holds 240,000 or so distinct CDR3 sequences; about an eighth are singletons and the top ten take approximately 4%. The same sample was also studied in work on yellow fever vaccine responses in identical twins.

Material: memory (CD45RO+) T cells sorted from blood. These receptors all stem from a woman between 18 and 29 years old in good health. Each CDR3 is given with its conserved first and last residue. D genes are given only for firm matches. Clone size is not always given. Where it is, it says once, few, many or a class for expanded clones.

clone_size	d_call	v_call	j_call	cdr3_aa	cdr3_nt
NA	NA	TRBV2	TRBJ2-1	CASSEQPSYNEQFF	TGTGCCAGCAGTGAACAGCCTTCCTACAATGAGCAGTTCTTC
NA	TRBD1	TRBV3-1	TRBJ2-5	CASSQDVLGQGVTQYF	TGTGCCAGCAGCCAAGATGTGTTGGGACAGGGAGTGACCCAGTACTTC
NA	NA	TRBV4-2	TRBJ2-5	CASSQVRGGLSTIETQYF	TGTGCCAGCAGCCAAGTGAGGGGGGGACTTTCGACAATAGAGACCCAGTACTTC
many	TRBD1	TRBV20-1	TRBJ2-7	CSASESLGQGRSYEQYF	TGCAGTGCTAGTGAATCTCTGGGACAGGGGAGATCCTACGAGCAGTACTTC
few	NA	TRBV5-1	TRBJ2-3	CASSSAGGPDTQYF	TGCGCCAGCAGCTCCGCCGGGGGGCCAGATACGCAGTATTTT
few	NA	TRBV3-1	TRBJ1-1	CASSQGMRMNTEAFF	TGTGCCAGCAGCCAAGGTATGAGGATGAACACTGAAGCTTTCTTT
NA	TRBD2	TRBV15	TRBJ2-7	CATSRVASGSNEQYF	TGTGCCACCAGCAGAGTCGCTAGCGGGAGCAACGAGCAGTACTTC
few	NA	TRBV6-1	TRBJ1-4	CASTGAGGSEKLFF	TGTGCCAGCACAGGAGCGGGGGGTTCGGAAAAACTGTTTTTT
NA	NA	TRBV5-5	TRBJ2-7	CASSLEGMKSYEQYF	TGTGCCAGCAGCTTGGAGGGGATGAAGTCCTACGAGCAGTACTTC
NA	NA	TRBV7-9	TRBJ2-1	CASSSLGLASTNEQFF	TGTGCCAGCAGCTCTCTTGGGCTAGCGAGTACCAATGAGCAGTTCTTC
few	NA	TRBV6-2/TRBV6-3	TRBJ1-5	CAIRSGASNQPQHF	TGTGCCATCCGGAGTGGGGCTAGCAATCAGCCCCAGCATTTT
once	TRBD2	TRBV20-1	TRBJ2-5	CSAPTSGGSETQYF	TGCAGTGCACCGACTAGCGGGGGCTCAGAGACCCAGTACTTC
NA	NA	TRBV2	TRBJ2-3	CASSPDGTLTDTQYF	TGTGCCAGCAGCCCCGATGGGACCTTAACAGATACGCAGTATTTT
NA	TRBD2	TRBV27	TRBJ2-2	CASSSREGWNTGELFF	TGTGCCAGCAGTTCAAGGGAGGGGTGGAACACCGGGGAGCTGTTTTTT
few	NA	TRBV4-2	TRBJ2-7	CASSQDAAEGSYEQYF	TGTGCCAGCAGCCAAGATGCAGCGGAGGGCTCCTACGAGCAGTACTTC
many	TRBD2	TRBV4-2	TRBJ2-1	CASSPRTSGREGNEQFF	TGTGCCAGCAGCCCGCGGACTAGCGGGAGGGAGGGCAATGAGCAGTTCTTC
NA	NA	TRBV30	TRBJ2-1	CAWSQRHNEQFF	TGTGCCTGGAGTCAACGACACAATGAGCAGTTCTTC
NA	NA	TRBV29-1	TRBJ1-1	CSAQQGGSTEAFF	TGCAGCGCCCAACAGGGAGGGTCCACTGAAGCTTTCTTT
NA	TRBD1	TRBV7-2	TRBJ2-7	CASSHGTGPYEQYF	TGTGCCAGCAGCCATGGGACAGGGCCCTACGAGCAGTACTTC
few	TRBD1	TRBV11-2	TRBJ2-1	CASSSTPGGTYNEQFF	TGTGCCAGCAGCTCTACTCCAGGGGGCACCTACAATGAGCAGTTCTTC
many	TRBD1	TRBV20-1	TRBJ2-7	CSAQGTGGAYEQYF	TGCAGTGCCCAGGGGACAGGGGGCGCGTACGAGCAGTACTTC
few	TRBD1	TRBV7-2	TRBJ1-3	CASSAQRGHTIYF	TGTGCCAGCAGCGCACAAAGGGGGCACACCATATATTTT
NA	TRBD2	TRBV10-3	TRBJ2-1	CAITQTKTSGRVRELGEQFF	TGTGCCATCACCCAAACAAAGACTAGCGGGAGGGTTAGGGAGTTGGGTGAGCAGTTCTTC
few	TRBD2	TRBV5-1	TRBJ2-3	CASSSAPAGGGTDTQYF	TGCGCCAGCAGCTCTGCTCCAGCGGGGGGGGGCACAGATACGCAGTATTTT
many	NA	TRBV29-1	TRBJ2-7	CSATGGMGAQFSYEQYF	TGCAGCGCAACGGGAGGTATGGGGGCGCAGTTTTCCTACGAGCAGTACTTC
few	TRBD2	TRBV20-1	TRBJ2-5	CSAILAGGVETQYF	TGCAGTGCTATCCTAGCGGGAGGGGTCGAGACCCAGTACTTC
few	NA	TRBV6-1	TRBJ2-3	CASSPDRASTDTQYF	TGTGCCAGCAGCCCCGATAGGGCTAGCACAGATACGCAGTATTTT
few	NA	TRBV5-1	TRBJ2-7	CASSLSPGSGEQYF	TGCGCCAGCAGCTTGTCCCCAGGTTCAGGCGAGCAGTACTTC
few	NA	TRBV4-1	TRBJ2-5	CASSQVYPLRTQYF	TGCGCCAGCAGCCAAGTATACCCTTTGCGGACCCAGTACTTC
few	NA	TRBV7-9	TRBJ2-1	CASSLAGKNNEQFF	TGTGCCAGCAGCTTAGCCGGGAAAAACAATGAGCAGTTCTTC
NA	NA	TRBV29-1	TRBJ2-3	CSVDVTGWSTDTQYF	TGCAGCGTCGACGTGACAGGATGGAGCACAGATACGCAGTATTTT
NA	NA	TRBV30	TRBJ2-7	CAWSAGLLYEQYF	TGTGCCTGGAGTGCCGGACTCCTCTACGAGCAGTACTTC
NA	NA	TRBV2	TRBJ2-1	CARREALAYNEQFF	TGTGCCAGAAGGGAAGCGCTGGCCTACAATGAGCAGTTCTTC
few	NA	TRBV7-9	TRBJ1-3	CASSSSGATGNTMYF	TGTGCCAGCAGCTCCTCGGGGGCAACTGGAAACACCATGTATTTT
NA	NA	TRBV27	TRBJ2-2	CASRALREGIGELFF	TGTGCCAGCAGAGCCCTTAGGGAAGGGATCGGGGAGCTGTTTTTT
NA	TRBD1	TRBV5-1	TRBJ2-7	CASARDRGYEQYF	TGCGCCAGCGCCCGGGACAGGGGCTACGAGCAGTACTTC
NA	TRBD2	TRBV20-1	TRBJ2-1	CSVRTSAWGNEQFF	TGCAGTGTACGGACTAGCGCCTGGGGGAATGAGCAGTTCTTC
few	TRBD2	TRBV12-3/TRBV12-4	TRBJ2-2	CASRRRLAGAGELFF	TGTGCCAGCAGACGCCGACTAGCGGGGGCCGGGGAGCTGTTTTTT
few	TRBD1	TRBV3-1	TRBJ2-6	CASSQGQGARGANVLTF	TGTGCCAGCAGCCAGGGACAGGGGGCGCGCGGGGCCAACGTCCTGACTTTC
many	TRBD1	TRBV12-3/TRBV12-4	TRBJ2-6	CASSLGQGAGGANVLTF	TGTGCCAGCAGTTTAGGGCAGGGGGCTGGAGGGGCCAACGTCCTGACTTTC
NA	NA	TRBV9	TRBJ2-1	CASSVRGAEYNEQFF	TGTGCCAGCAGCGTACGAGGTGCGGAATACAATGAGCAGTTCTTC
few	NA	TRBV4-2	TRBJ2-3	CASSQAGNTDTQYF	TGTGCCAGCAGCCAAGCGGGGAACACAGATACGCAGTATTTT
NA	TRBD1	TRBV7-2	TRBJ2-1	CASRSGQGTNEQFF	TGTGCCAGCAGATCGGGACAGGGCACCAATGAGCAGTTCTTC
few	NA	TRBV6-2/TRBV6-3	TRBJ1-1	CASSYPSLNTEAFF	TGTGCCAGCAGTTACCCCTCCTTGAACACTGAAGCTTTCTTT
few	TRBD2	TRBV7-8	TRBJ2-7	CASSSSGVAYEQYF	TGTGCCAGCAGCTCTAGCGGGGTAGCCTACGAGCAGTACTTC
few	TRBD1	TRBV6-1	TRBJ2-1	CASSRTRTGGNEQFF	TGTGCCAGCAGCCGAACGCGGACAGGAGGTAATGAGCAGTTCTTC
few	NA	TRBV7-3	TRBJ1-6	CASSLTGAGDSPLHF	TGTGCCAGCAGCTTAACGGGGGCAGGCGATTCACCCCTCCACTTT
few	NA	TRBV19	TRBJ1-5	CASSMAQSGRGVQPQHF	TGTGCCAGTAGTATGGCCCAGTCGGGCAGAGGGGTTCAGCCCCAGCATTTT